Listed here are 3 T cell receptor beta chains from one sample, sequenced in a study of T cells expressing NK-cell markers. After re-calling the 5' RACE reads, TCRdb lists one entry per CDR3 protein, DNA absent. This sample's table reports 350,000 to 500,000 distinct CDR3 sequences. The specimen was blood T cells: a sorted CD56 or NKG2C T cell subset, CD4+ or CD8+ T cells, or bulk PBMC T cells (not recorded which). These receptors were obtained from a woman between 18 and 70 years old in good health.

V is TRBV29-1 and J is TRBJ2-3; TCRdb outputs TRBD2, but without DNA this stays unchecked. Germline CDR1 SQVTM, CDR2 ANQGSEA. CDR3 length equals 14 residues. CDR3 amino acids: CSVEIRGRPDTQYF.

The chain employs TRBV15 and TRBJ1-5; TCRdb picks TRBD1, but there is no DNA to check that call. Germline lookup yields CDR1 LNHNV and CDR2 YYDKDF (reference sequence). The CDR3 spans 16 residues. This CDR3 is CATSSKGQGPHQPQHF.

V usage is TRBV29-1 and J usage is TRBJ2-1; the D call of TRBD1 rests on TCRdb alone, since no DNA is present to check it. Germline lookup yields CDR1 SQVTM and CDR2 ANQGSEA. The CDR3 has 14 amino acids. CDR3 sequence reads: CSVSGLAPYNEQFF.